This passage covers 20 T cell receptor beta chains from one sample sequenced in a study of beta chain features in type 1 diabetes (dated 2018 in TCRdb). The library was generated by the immunoSEQ multiplex PCR assay. All of the isolated RNA was reverse transcribed with the High Capacity cDNA Reverse Transcription Kit, so expressed TCRB transcripts were sequenced. Entries here come from immuneACCESS through TCRdb and include only in-frame sequences with V and J called. Some clones fail to appear in such tables; in the studies checked, an unresolved V gene covers under half of the shortfall, and the cause of the remainder is unknown. The sample data list under 500,000 clones, and about 32% of these were observed just once. More than 0.055% of the sample lies in the top ten. Sequenced: naive CD4+ T cells from blood. The sample's cell subset or site label is to be understood as: true naive CD4+ T cells. The receptors originated from a man younger than 35 in good health.

In this sample, this clone turned up a few times. The chain is built from TRBV30 and TRBJ2-5, with D tentatively TRBD1 or TRBD2 (5 bases each). Deletions cut 4 bases from V and 7 bases from J, with 19 bases between. The V gene's germline CDR1 is GTSNPN and CDR2 SVGIG (reference sequence). There are 14 residues in the CDR3. The CDR3 DNA follows: TGTGCCTGGACCCTTACGGGGCAGGGCGGGACCCAGTACTTC. This codes for CAWTLTGQGGTQYF.

On this clone: Other DNA sequences of this sample code for an identical CDR3. This chain joins TRBV9 and TRBJ1-5; D unclear. Germline values: CDR1 SGDLS, CDR2 YYNGEE. This CDR3 is 15 amino acids long. With 0 bases removed from V and 0 bases from J, the gap between germline ends came to 7 bases. The CDR3 loop reads CASSVDGDSNQPQHF. CDR3 bases: TGTGCCAGCAGCGTAGACGGAGATAGCAATCAGCCCCAGCATTTT.

The chain links TRBV5-4 to TRBJ2-1, with 7 nucleotides matching TRBD1. The CDR3 extends over 15 amino acids. Per the germline V gene, CDR1 is SGHNT and CDR2 is YYREEE (reference sequence). Losses at the gene ends were 0 bases for V and 7 bases for J; bases not matched to a gene: 7. The CDR3 DNA reads as TGTGCCAGCAGCTTGGTTGGACAGGCGAAAAATGAGCAGTTCTTC. Protein: CASSLVGQAKNEQFF. The full variable domain, with the rest looked up from reference TRBV5-4 and TRBJ2-1, is ETGVTQSPTHLIKTRGQQVTLRCSSQSGHNTVSWYQQALGQGPQFIFQYYREEENGRGNFPPRFSGLQFPNYSSELNVNALELDDSALYLCASSLVGQAKNEQFFGPGTRLTVL.

This clone was counted a few times. The chain recombines TRBV27 with TRBJ2-5, with D perhaps matching TRBD2 (6 bases). Germline V lookup: CDR1 MNHEY, CDR2 SMNVEV (reference sequence). V lost 2 bases and J 7 bases, leaving 20 bases between the germline ends. The CDR3 contains 16 residues. CDR3 nucleotide sequence: TGTGCCAGCAGTTTAATCGGCGGGGCCGGATCGGGGACCCAGTACTTC. This sequence encodes CASSLIGGAGSGTQYF.

This clone was seen a few times. This chain uses TRBV15 with TRBJ2-5; unclear D gene. Between the trimmed V and J ends, which lost 0 bases and 3 bases, there was a span of 14 bases. There are 16 residues in the CDR3. The germline V gene has CDR1 LNHNV and CDR2 YYDKDF (reference sequence). CDR3 DNA sequence: TGTGCCACCAGCAGAGATTATGGGCAGTTTGAAGAGACCCAGTACTTC. Translation gives CATSRDYGQFEETQYF.

This clone was recorded a few times. This chain uses TRBV9 with TRBJ2-3, with 8 bases identical to TRBD2. CDR1 SGDLS and CDR2 YYNGEE come from the germline V gene. The V gene end was trimmed by 2 bases and the J gene end by 0 bases; junction bases not matched to a gene: 8. This CDR3 has 17 residues. The CDR3 protein is CASSVPELAASTDTQYF. The CDR3 DNA reads as TGTGCCAGCAGCGTCCCGGAACTAGCGGCTAGCACAGATACGCAGTATTTT.

V is TRBV9 and J is TRBJ2-3, with 12 bases aligning to TRBD2. Trimming removed 0 bases from V and 1 base from J; junction bases left unmatched: 15. CDR3 length equals 21 residues. Germline V gives CDR1 SGDLS, CDR2 YYNGEE. The CDR3 DNA reads as TGTGCCAGCAGCGTAGAGGGCTTTATATTCGGGACTAGCGGGCGCACAGATACGCAGTATTTT. Its protein product is CASSVEGFIFGTSGRTDTQYF.

This clone was detected only a few times. V usage is TRBV30 and J usage is TRBJ2-3, with D possibly being TRBD1 (5 bases). The CDR3 runs 15 residues. Germline CDR1 is GTSNPN and CDR2 is SVGIG (reference sequence). V shed 0 bases and J shed 2 bases, with 12 bases lying between them. The CDR3 spells CAWSVPRVDTDTQYF. Written as DNA, the CDR3 is TGTGCCTGGAGTGTACCCAGGGTTGACACAGATACGCAGTATTTT. Variable domain in full (rest from reference TRBV30 and TRBJ2-3): SQTIHQWPATLVQPVGSPLSLECTVEGTSNPNLYWYRQAAGRGLQLLFYSVGIGQISSEVPQNLSASRPQDRQFILSSKKLLLSDSGFYLCAWSVPRVDTDTQYFGPGTRLTVL.

This clone was detected a few times. The chain is built from TRBV13 and TRBJ1-2; D is uncertain. This CDR3 has 15 residues. Germline V gene sequence: CDR1 PRHDT, CDR2 FYEKMQ (reference sequence). Trimming pared 4 bases from V and 4 bases from J, leaving 16 bases between. Here the CDR3 reads CASSYDPKQSYGYTF. As DNA, the CDR3 is TGTGCCAGCAGCTACGACCCCAAACAAAGCTATGGCTACACCTTC.

The CDR3: CASSPASGRAPDTQYF. The CDR3 nucleotides are TGTGCCAGCAGCCCGGCTAGCGGGAGGGCCCCAGATACGCAGTATTTT. V gene TRBV7-2 combines with J gene TRBJ2-3; 12 bases align to TRBD2. The CDR3 spans 16 residues. Looked up from germline, CDR1 is SGHTA and CDR2 is FQGNSA. The J segment lost 4 bases and the V segment lost 5 bases, leaving 7 bases of the junction unmatched.

The chain employs TRBV29-1 and TRBJ2-1; TRBD1 or TRBD2 may be the D gene (5 bases each). V shed 7 bases and J shed 1 base, with 14 bases lying between them. The CDR3 totals 14 residues. Germline V gene data show CDR1 as SQVTM and CDR2 as ANQGSEA. The CDR3, as DNA: TGCAGCGGCCGCAGGGAGCCATCCTACAATGAGCAGTTCTTC. Its protein product is CSGRREPSYNEQFF.

This clone came up a few times. For the CDR3, the DNA is TGTGCCAGCTTCGTTTGGCAGGCGAGCTCCTACAATGAGCAGTTCTTC. This sequence encodes CASFVWQASSYNEQFF. The rearrangement uses TRBV7-9 and TRBJ2-1; D unclear. Trimming left V 8 bases short and J 0 bases short, with 17 bases between. The germline V gene has CDR1 SEHNR and CDR2 FQNEAQ (reference sequence). The CDR3 covers 16 residues.

The J gene is TRBJ2-5, the V gene TRBV29-1, with TRBD1 as a possible D gene (8 bases). CDR1 SQVTM and CDR2 ANQGSEA come from the germline V gene. There are 15 residues in the CDR3. Trimming took 7 bases from V and 4 from J, leaving 22 bases between them. The CDR3 region is CSGLENRGGGETQYF. The CDR3 DNA is TGCAGCGGTTTAGAGAACAGGGGGGGAGGAGAGACCCAGTACTTC.

This clone was detected only once. The V gene is TRBV18, the J gene TRBJ2-7, with D perhaps assigned TRBD1 or TRBD2 (5 bases each). Per germline, CDR1 KGHSH and CDR2 LQKENI. The CDR3 has 16 amino acids. V was trimmed by 5 bases and J by 0 bases, leaving 17 bases between them. The chain's CDR3 is CASSTGTFYSSYEQYF. The CDR3 DNA sequence: TGTGCCAGCTCAACGGGGACCTTCTACAGCTCCTACGAGCAGTACTTC.

The rearrangement joins TRBV5-1 to TRBJ2-3; D gene uncertain. Germline lookup yields CDR1 SGHRS and CDR2 YFSETQ. V lost 6 bases and J lost 1, with 12 bases in between. This CDR3 has 14 residues. The CDR3 loop reads CASILGVGTDTQYF. The CDR3 nucleotides read TGCGCCAGCATCCTCGGCGTTGGCACAGATACGCAGTATTTT.

The genes are TRBV9 and TRBJ2-5; 8 bases fit TRBD2. J was trimmed by 1 base and V by 0 bases; bases with no gene match: 2. Germline CDR1 reads SGDLS; CDR2 reads YYNGEE. The CDR3 has 15 residues. This CDR3 reads CASSVAGTSQETQYF. DNA for the CDR3: TGTGCCAGCAGCGTAGCTGGGACTAGCCAAGAGACCCAGTACTTC. Supplemented by reference TRBV9 and TRBJ2-5, the full variable domain reads DSGVTQTPKHLITATGQRVTLRCSPRSGDLSVYWYQQSLDQGLQFLIQYYNGEERAKGNILERFSAQQFPDLHSELNLSSLELGDSALYFCASSVAGTSQETQYFGPGTRLLVL.

There are a few counts of this clone. This sequence joins TRBV4-3 and TRBJ1-1; D not resolved. V lost 3 bases to trimming and J lost 3 bases, with 11 bases between them. Looked up from germline, CDR1 is LGHNA and CDR2 is YSLEER. This CDR3 is 14 amino acids long. CDR3 sequence reads: CASSHLPGDTEAFF. For the CDR3, the DNA is TGCGCCAGCAGCCACTTACCCGGGGACACTGAAGCTTTCTTT.

This clone was detected a few times. The chain is built from TRBV2 and TRBJ2-1, with a weak D call TRBD2 (6 bases). Germline V gene sequence: CDR1 SNHLY, CDR2 FYNNEI. Trimming pared 4 bases from V and 5 bases from J, leaving 15 bases between. The CDR3 has 15 residues. The CDR3 DNA is TGTGCCAGCAGTGCCCAGGGACTTAAAAACAATGAGCAGTTCTTC. Translation gives CASSAQGLKNNEQFF.

V gene TRBV5-1 combines with J gene TRBJ2-6, with D perhaps TRBD1 (5 bases). Trimming took off 4 bases at V and 0 bases at J, with 11 bases between the two ends. Germline lookup yields CDR1 SGHRS and CDR2 YFSETQ. This CDR3 is built from 16 residues. The CDR3 DNA sequence: TGCGCCAGCAGCCGCGACAGTTACTCTGGGGCCAACGTCCTGACTTTC. Encoded protein: CASSRDSYSGANVLTF. Together with reference TRBV5-1 and TRBJ2-6, the CDR3 gives the full variable domain: KAGVTQTPRYLIKTRGQQVTLSCSPISGHRSVSWYQQTPGQGLQFLFEYFSETQRNKGNFPGRFSGRQFSNSRSEMNVSTLELGDSALYLCASSRDSYSGANVLTFGAGSRLTVL.

The V gene is TRBV6-5, the J gene TRBJ2-1; TRBD2 is a possible D gene (6 bases). The V end lost 2 bases, the J end lost 7 bases, and 15 bases lay between the germline ends. This CDR3 has 15 amino acids. The germline CDR1 and CDR2 sequences are MNHEY and SVGAGI. For the CDR3, the DNA is TGTGCCAGCAGTTACCAGGGACTGATAGGAAATGAGCAGTTCTTC. It encodes CASSYQGLIGNEQFF.